A selection of T cell receptor beta chains follows, all from one sample in a study of T-cell memory formation after mild COVID-19. TCRdb used MiXCR to reprocess the 5' RACE reads, holding one entry per CDR3 protein. The table has about 250,000 distinct CDR3 sequences, less than 20% seen once. The specimen was PBMCs or a T cell subset sorted from them (not recorded which). These receptors were taken from an adult woman who had mild COVID-19 (a few samples of this study predate the infection). Cell type and time point are not known. The CDR3 runs from the conserved cysteine through the conserved F or W. D genes are given only for firm matches. Clone size is shown for a subset of rows, as once, few, many or a class of expanded clone.

d_gene	abundance	v_gene	j_gene	CDR3aa	CDR3nt
TRBD1	many	TRBV12-3/TRBV12-4	TRBJ2-1	CASSFGTATYNEQFF	TGTGCCAGCAGTTTTGGGACAGCAACCTACAATGAGCAGTTCTTC
TRBD2	many	TRBV24-1	TRBJ2-1	CAIEAGTSGRAQREQFF	TGTGCCATCGAAGCCGGGACTAGCGGGAGGGCCCAACGGGAGCAGTTCTTC
-	-	TRBV12-3/TRBV12-4	TRBJ2-1	CASSLAGGRRGGEQFF	TGTGCCAGCAGTTTAGCGGGAGGTAGGAGGGGTGGTGAGCAGTTCTTC
-	few	TRBV15	TRBJ2-2	CATSRDRDPGELFF	TGTGCCACCAGCAGAGATAGGGATCCCGGGGAGCTGTTTTTT
-	-	TRBV10-3	TRBJ2-1	CAIKDTLYNEQFF	TGTGCCATCAAGGACACATTATACAATGAGCAGTTCTTC
-	many	TRBV27	TRBJ2-7	CASSFGVWGYEQYF	TGTGCCAGCAGTTTCGGGGTCTGGGGCTACGAGCAGTACTTC
TRBD2	many	TRBV9	TRBJ2-1	CASSVSLAGADNEQFF	TGTGCCAGCAGCGTTTCACTAGCGGGAGCAGACAATGAGCAGTTCTTC
TRBD1	-	TRBV12-3/TRBV12-4	TRBJ1-2	CASSPQQGTGQIYGYTF	TGTGCCAGCAGTCCTCAACAGGGGACAGGCCAGATTTATGGCTACACCTTC
TRBD2	-	TRBV6-2/TRBV6-3	TRBJ2-7	CASSYQSGGPYEQYF	TGTGCCAGCAGTTATCAGTCGGGAGGGCCCTACGAGCAGTACTTC
-	-	TRBV6-2/TRBV6-3	TRBJ1-2	CASSYGLLGGYGYTF	TGTGCCAGCAGTTACGGTCTCCTGGGTGGCTATGGCTACACCTTC
TRBD1	few	TRBV5-1	TRBJ2-5	CASSLTPAGGQETQYF	TGCGCCAGCAGCTTGACCCCCGCAGGGGGCCAAGAGACCCAGTACTTC
-	many	TRBV7-8	TRBJ2-1	CASSRAGTLKYNEQFF	TGTGCCAGCTCCCGCGCCGGGACTCTTAAATACAATGAGCAGTTCTTC
-	few	TRBV12-3/TRBV12-4	TRBJ2-1	CASRPDRSSYNEQFF	TGTGCCAGCAGACCGGACAGAAGCTCCTACAATGAGCAGTTCTTC
-	-	TRBV29-1	TRBJ1-1	CSVEGSIPVTEAFF	TGCAGCGTTGAAGGGAGTATCCCCGTCACTGAAGCTTTCTTT
-	few	TRBV7-3	TRBJ2-2	CASSLNAGANTGELFF	TGTGCCAGCAGCTTAAATGCAGGGGCTAACACCGGGGAGCTGTTTTTT
-	few	TRBV7-9	TRBJ2-1	CASSLDLSGIEQFF	TGTGCCAGCAGCTTAGACCTATCAGGGATTGAGCAGTTCTTC
TRBD1	-	TRBV3-1	TRBJ2-1	CASSLKAGGVGYNEQFF	TGTGCCAGCAGTTTGAAGGCAGGGGGCGTGGGATACAATGAGCAGTTCTTC
TRBD1	few	TRBV7-9	TRBJ2-7	CASSGQGPLEQYF	TGTGCCAGCAGCGGACAGGGTCCCCTCGAGCAGTACTTC
TRBD1	few	TRBV6-6	TRBJ2-7	CASSTLRQGYEQYF	TGTGCCAGCAGTACCCTCAGACAGGGTTACGAGCAGTACTTC
-	few	TRBV5-1	TRBJ1-1	CASSLGQEGPILMGTEAFF	TGCGCCAGCAGCTTGGGACAGGAAGGACCGATTCTCATGGGCACTGAAGCTTTCTTT
TRBD2	-	TRBV7-7	TRBJ2-1	CASSRGTSGRDEQFF	TGTGCTAGCAGTAGAGGGACTAGCGGGAGAGATGAGCAGTTCTTC
TRBD2	-	TRBV6-1	TRBJ2-5	CASSELRGLGETQYF	TGTGCCAGCAGTGAACTGAGGGGACTAGGGGAGACCCAGTACTTC
TRBD2	few	TRBV12-3/TRBV12-4	TRBJ2-5	CASTLAGGETQYF	TGTGCCAGCACCTTGGCCGGGGGGGAGACCCAGTACTTC
-	-	TRBV12-3/TRBV12-4	TRBJ1-1	CASSLHTSAEAFF	TGTGCCAGCAGTTTACACACGAGCGCTGAAGCTTTCTTT
TRBD1	few	TRBV6-5	TRBJ2-7	CASSYVGGDRGREQYF	TGTGCCAGCAGTTACGTGGGGGGGGACAGGGGGCGCGAGCAGTACTTC
-	-	TRBV28	TRBJ2-7	CASSGPDSNYEQYF	TGTGCCAGCAGCGGGCCAGACTCGAATTACGAGCAGTACTTC
-	many	TRBV9	TRBJ2-1	CASSVEIAQYNEQFF	TGTGCCAGCAGCGTAGAGATAGCGCAGTACAATGAGCAGTTCTTC
TRBD2	few	TRBV20-1	TRBJ2-5	CSASSSGDPRATQYF	TGCAGTGCTAGTTCTAGCGGGGACCCTCGGGCGACCCAGTACTTC
TRBD1	few	TRBV3-1	TRBJ2-7	CASRDKTGEGYEQYF	TGTGCCAGCAGAGACAAGACAGGGGAAGGGTACGAGCAGTACTTC
-	few	TRBV14	TRBJ2-5	CASSQDGFKRETQYF	TGTGCCAGCAGCCAAGATGGATTTAAGCGGGAGACCCAGTACTTC
TRBD1	-	TRBV29-1	TRBJ2-1	CSAEGDRAHPGSYNEQFF	TGCAGCGCCGAAGGGGACAGGGCCCATCCGGGATCCTACAATGAGCAGTTCTTC
-	-	TRBV30	TRBJ2-1	CAWNPEYNEQFF	TGTGCCTGGAATCCGGAATACAATGAGCAGTTCTTC
-	few	TRBV7-8	TRBJ2-1	CASSLTVDNEQFF	TGTGCCAGCAGCTTAACGGTCGACAATGAGCAGTTCTTC
-	many	TRBV29-1	TRBJ2-3	CSVVTGTAQYF	TGCAGCGTTGTTACAGGGACGGCGCAGTATTTT
-	few	TRBV5-4	TRBJ1-1	CASSSTPSRTNTEAFF	TGTGCCAGCAGCTCCACTCCTTCCCGGACCAACACTGAAGCTTTCTTT
-	-	TRBV29-1	TRBJ1-1	CSVGAGFGTNTEAFF	TGCAGCGTTGGTGCAGGGTTTGGGACGAACACTGAAGCTTTCTTT
TRBD1	many	TRBV5-1	TRBJ2-3	CASSLAGVPAGGWGTDTQYF	TGCGCCAGCAGCTTGGCAGGGGTCCCGGCAGGGGGCTGGGGCACAGATACGCAGTATTTT
-	few	TRBV7-6	TRBJ1-3	CASSLVLGESGNTIYF	TGTGCCAGCAGCTTAGTGTTGGGAGAATCTGGAAACACCATATATTTT
-	few	TRBV30	TRBJ1-2	CAWRVAANYGYTF	TGTGCCTGGAGGGTGGCAGCGAACTATGGCTACACCTTC
TRBD1	-	TRBV6-2/TRBV6-3	TRBJ2-7	CASTMTGLSSEQYF	TGTGCCAGCACCATGACAGGGTTATCAAGCGAGCAGTACTTC
TRBD1	many	TRBV5-1	TRBJ2-2	CASSRTGEGELFF	TGCGCCAGCAGCAGGACAGGAGAGGGGGAGCTGTTTTTT
-	few	TRBV6-2/TRBV6-3	TRBJ1-5	CASSYSGYSNQPQHF	TGTGCCAGCAGTTACTCGGGTTATAGCAATCAGCCCCAGCATTTT
TRBD1	few	TRBV12-3/TRBV12-4	TRBJ2-4	CASSPRWGQGFHVVQYF	TGTGCCAGCAGTCCACGTTGGGGACAGGGGTTCCACGTGGTTCAGTACTTC
-	few	TRBV27	TRBJ1-1	CASSLQKGVKNTEAFF	TGTGCCAGCAGTTTACAAAAAGGGGTGAAGAACACTGAAGCTTTCTTT
-	-	TRBV5-1	TRBJ2-1	CASSLSTGTMGHEQFF	TGCGCCAGCAGCTTGAGTACTGGGACAATGGGGCATGAGCAGTTCTTC
TRBD2	few	TRBV29-1	TRBJ2-3	CSVVTSGRAADTQYF	TGCAGCGTTGTTACTAGCGGGAGGGCAGCAGATACGCAGTATTTT
-	many	TRBV6-1	TRBJ2-5	CASSETRGILETQYF	TGTGCCAGCAGTGAAACACGGGGGATCTTGGAGACCCAGTACTTC
-	-	TRBV21-1	TRBJ1-5	CASTPAYQPQHF	TGTGCCAGCACCCCGGCTTATCAGCCCCAGCATTTT
-	many	TRBV4-1	TRBJ2-3	CASSPHELVTDPFTQYF	TGCGCCAGCAGTCCTCATGAGCTAGTGACGGATCCCTTTACGCAGTATTTT